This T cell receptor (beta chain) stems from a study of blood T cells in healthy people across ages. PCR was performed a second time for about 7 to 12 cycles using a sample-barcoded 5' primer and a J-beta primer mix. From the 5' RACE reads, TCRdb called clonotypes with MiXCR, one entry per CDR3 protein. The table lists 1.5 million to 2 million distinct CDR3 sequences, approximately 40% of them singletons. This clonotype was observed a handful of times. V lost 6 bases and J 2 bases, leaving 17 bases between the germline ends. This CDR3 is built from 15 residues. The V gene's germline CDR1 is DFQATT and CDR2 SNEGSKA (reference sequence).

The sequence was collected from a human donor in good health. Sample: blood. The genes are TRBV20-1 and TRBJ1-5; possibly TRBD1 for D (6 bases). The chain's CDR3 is CSAHQGGSGNQPQHF. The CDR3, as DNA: TGCAGTGCCCATCAAGGGGGATCGGGCAATCAGCCCCAGCATTTT.